What follows is one TCR beta chain and its context. Its antigen is undetermined. The sample is drawn from a study of vaccination effects on CD4 cells after COVID-19. Turning to the study itself: Relative to the second dose, post-vaccine samples were obtained a median of 72 days later. Culturing of 2 million to 2.5 million PBMC per well took place with approximately 10 IU/ml IL-2 and 7.5 to 10 ug/ml peptides.

Method: immunoSEQ multiplex PCR; TCRdb's copy keeps in-frame clones and lacks some. This table has about 66,000 clones, just under 75% appearing once. Subsequent to roughly 10 days of culture, CD4+ T cells were isolated. Two doses of BNT162b2 or mRNA-1273 vaccine were administered to participants. People in the vaccine group had not been infected with SARS-CoV-2 before, and their nucleocapsid antibodies were negative. IL-2 medium supplanted half the medium on days 3 and 7. Trimming stripped 5 bases from V and 1 base from J, with 11 bases between. Germline V gives CDR1 WNHNN, CDR2 SYGVQD (reference sequence). CDR3 length equals 14 residues.

The sequenced sample was CD4+ T cells from PBMCs cultured without peptide, obtained after COVID-19 vaccination. This TCR came from a human donor who received a COVID-19 vaccine. The chain combines TRBV10-1 with TRBJ1-1; a possible D gene is TRBD1 (5 bases). CDR3 coding DNA: TGCGCCAGCAGTCGGGACTCTTCGAACACTGAAGCTTTCTTT. This codes for CASSRDSSNTEAFF.